These T cell receptor beta chains were read from a single sample in a study of T-cell memory formation after mild COVID-19. TCRdb passed the 5' RACE reads through MiXCR, listing each CDR3 protein once. The data show 350,000 to 400,000 distinct CDR3 sequences, 21% seen once. The sequenced material came from PBMCs or a T cell subset sorted from them (not recorded which). The receptors stem from an adult woman who had mild COVID-19 (a few samples of this study predate the infection). Cell type and time point are not known. Each CDR3 is given without its conserved first and last residue. The order of the fields is V gene, J gene, D gene, CDR3 protein. A D gene is named only where the DNA matches it firmly.

TRBV4-2	TRBJ1-2	-	ASSLPPGQQPNYGYT
TRBV20-1	TRBJ2-7	-	SARDRGTVSSYEQY
TRBV6-5	TRBJ2-5	-	ASSRGWGEETQY
TRBV12-3/TRBV12-4	TRBJ2-2	-	ATRGLSNTGELF
TRBV12-3/TRBV12-4	TRBJ1-3	-	ASSQQGAGNTIY
TRBV5-1	TRBJ1-2	TRBD1	ASSLDRVDGYT
TRBV12-3/TRBV12-4	TRBJ2-7	TRBD1	ASSLPTGSNSYEQY
TRBV6-2/TRBV6-3	TRBJ2-4	TRBD1	ASSDRQGFQY
TRBV12-3/TRBV12-4	TRBJ1-1	-	ASSQVPNTEAF
TRBV3-1	TRBJ2-5	TRBD2	ASSQEGTSGQETQY
TRBV21-1	TRBJ1-5	-	ASSTRGIDREHSNQPQH
TRBV7-9	TRBJ1-2	-	ASSLEIPLAAGYT
TRBV12-3/TRBV12-4	TRBJ1-2	-	ASSFHGYT
TRBV6-2/TRBV6-3	TRBJ2-1	TRBD2	ASSSGLVGNEQF
TRBV5-1	TRBJ2-4	-	ASGSGLLAKNIQY
TRBV29-1	TRBJ2-7	-	SVTIDTYEQY
TRBV6-2/TRBV6-3	TRBJ2-1	TRBD2	ASSYKPSGGPNEQF
TRBV5-1	TRBJ1-2	-	ASSLASTTGDYGYT
TRBV5-1	TRBJ2-3	-	ASEDNTDTQY
TRBV4-1	TRBJ2-7	TRBD1	ASSQEWTGSYEQY
TRBV7-9	TRBJ1-2	-	ASSLVGIGYGYT
TRBV3-1	TRBJ1-5	-	ASSQLTGTQPQH
TRBV7-9	TRBJ2-1	-	ASSFPAGNEQF
TRBV6-2/TRBV6-3	TRBJ2-7	TRBD1	ASRTGTGSYEQY
TRBV12-5	TRBJ2-1	TRBD2	ASGFPREGYNEQF
TRBV12-3/TRBV12-4	TRBJ2-5	TRBD2	ASSPGGAGRQETQY